Shown below are 9 T cell receptor beta chains from a single sample sequenced in a study of blood T cell repertoires in COVID-19. Repertoires were generated with immunoSEQ multiplex PCR, while TCRdb's copy carries only in-frame clones and drops some. The sample has roughly 120,000 clones, about 90% seen once. Source material: peripheral blood. These receptor sequences come from a man between 50 and 59 years old with COVID-19, enrolled during active disease.

V and J are TRBV19 and TRBJ1-5; no firm D call. This CDR3 contains 15 residues. V was shortened by 3 bases and J by 1 base, with 10 bases between the two germline ends. Germline loops: CDR1 LNHDA, CDR2 SQIVND (reference sequence). In DNA, the CDR3 is TGTGCCAGTAGTATCGGCAGGAAAAGCAATCAGCCCCAGCATTTT. Translation gives CASSIGRKSNQPQHF.

The chain is built from TRBV5-6 and TRBJ1-4, with D possibly being TRBD1 (5 bases). Trimming removed 3 bases at V and 7 bases at J, with 7 bases between. The CDR3 is made up of 12 amino acids. The V gene's germline CDR1 is SGHDT and CDR2 YYEEEE. CDR3 bases: TGTGCCAGCAGCTCCGACAGTGAAAAACTGTTTTTT. It is translated as CASSSDSEKLFF.

The V gene is TRBV7-9, the J gene TRBJ1-1; D remains unclear. CDR1 is SEHNR and CDR2 is FQNEAQ in the germline V gene (reference sequence). The V and J ends lost 2 bases and 6 bases respectively, with 16 bases between them. This CDR3 region has 15 residues. CDR3: CASSLLEGVYPEAFF. The CDR3 bases are TGTGCCAGCAGCTTATTGGAGGGTGTGTACCCTGAAGCTTTCTTT.

This chain links TRBV3-1 (or the pseudogene TRBV3-2) with TRBJ2-5, with TRBD1 identical over 9 bases. The germline V gene has CDR1 LGHDT and CDR2 YNNKEL (reference sequence). The CDR3 covers 14 residues. The junction had 4 bases not matched to a gene; V was cut back by 4 bases and J by 4 bases. CDR3 protein: CASSPGQGRETQYF. In DNA form, the CDR3 reads TGTGCCAGCAGCCCAGGACAGGGGCGAGAGACCCAGTACTTC.

The chain employs TRBV5-6 and TRBJ1-3; D gene uncertain. V was clipped by 2 bases and J by 0 bases, with 3 bases between them. The CDR3 covers 13 residues. Germline loops: CDR1 SGHDT, CDR2 YYEEEE. CDR3 sequence: CASSFSSGNTIYF. The CDR3 region has the DNA TGTGCCAGCAGCTTTAGCTCTGGAAACACCATATATTTT.

The V call is TRBV27, the J call TRBJ1-6, with D maybe TRBD1 (5 bases). Between the trimmed V and J ends, which lost 2 bases and 9 bases, there was a span of 17 bases. Looked up from germline, CDR1 is MNHEY and CDR2 is SMNVEV (reference sequence). This CDR3 region has 16 residues. The CDR3, as DNA: TGTGCCAGCAGTTTAAAACCGGGGGGATCAGGTTCACCCCTCCACTTT. It specifies CASSLKPGGSGSPLHF.

Here the CDR3 reads CASRPQTGGQETQYF. DNA for the CDR3: TGTGCCAGCAGGCCTCAGACAGGGGGGCAAGAGACCCAGTACTTC. The chain links TRBV2 to TRBJ2-5; the match to TRBD1 covers 9 bases. Germline CDR1 and CDR2: SNHLY and FYNNEI. This CDR3 region has 15 residues. The J segment lost 2 bases and the V segment lost 6 bases, leaving 7 bases of the junction unmatched.

The chain links TRBV2 to TRBJ2-2, with 8 positions matching TRBD1. Germline V gives CDR1 SNHLY, CDR2 FYNNEI. The trim removed 4 bases at V and 1 base at J, leaving 5 bases unmatched. The CDR3 loop spans 16 amino acids. CDR3 bases: TGTGCCAGCAGTGGATACAGGGGGTGGAACACCGGGGAGCTGTTTTTT. Translating gives CASSGYRGWNTGELFF.

The chain is built from TRBV5-1 and TRBJ2-1; 10 nucleotides agree with TRBD2. The trim removed 4 bases at V and 7 bases at J, leaving 5 bases unmatched. The CDR3 loop spans 14 amino acids. Germline-derived CDR1 and CDR2 are SGHRS and YFSETQ. The CDR3 is CASSPSGSRNEQFF. The CDR3 bases are TGCGCCAGCAGCCCTAGCGGGAGCCGTAATGAGCAGTTCTTC.